Shown below are 7 T cell receptor beta chains from a single sample sequenced in a study of a mutant IDH1 vaccine in newly diagnosed glioma (dated by TCRdb to the early 2020s). Receptors were amplified or captured by the immunoSEQ multiplex PCR assay. What TCRdb holds here is the immuneACCESS table cut down to in-frame rearrangements. Part of the clones is not present; checked against another copy, under half of the missing clones reflect an unresolved V gene, and the others are unexplained. Counted in this sample were almost 95,000 clones; nearly 90% of them appeared once. 0.77% of the sample is taken by the ten largest. What this sample's time point label stands for: week 47, end of study. Each vaccine dose, consisting of 300 ug of a 20-mer mutant IDH1 peptide in Montanide, was administered subcutaneously with topical imiquimod. Antigens for these TCRs are unknown. The material was PBMCs, obtained from a glioma patient whose treatment included an IDH1 peptide vaccine. The receptors were gathered from a woman between 50 and 59 years old with glioma.

The chain recombines TRBV28 with TRBJ2-7; perhaps TRBD1 as D (6 bases). Deletions cut 7 bases from V and 1 base from J, with 17 bases between. Germline CDR1 MDHEN, CDR2 SYDVKM. This CDR3 contains 15 residues. This chain's CDR3 is CASTLTQGISYEQYF. Here the CDR3 DNA reads TGTGCCAGCACCCTGACGCAGGGGATTTCCTACGAGCAGTACTTC.

The rearrangement uses TRBV4-2 and TRBJ2-3, with 7 bases that match TRBD2. Germline V CDR1 and CDR2: LGHNA, YNFKEQ. The trim removed 5 bases at V and 6 bases at J, leaving 11 bases unmatched. CDR3 length: 15 amino acids. CDR3 sequence: CASSLMGGVVDTQYF. DNA for the CDR3: TGTGCCAGCAGCTTAATGGGGGGGGTGGTTGATACGCAGTATTTT.

The genes are TRBV28 and TRBJ1-5; D gene uncertain. Trimming left V 5 bases short and J 4 bases short, with 3 bases between. The germline CDR1 and CDR2 sequences are MDHEN and SYDVKM. The CDR3 is 11 amino acids. For the CDR3, the DNA is TGTGCCAGCAGTAGAAATCAGCCCCAGCATTTT. It specifies CASSRNQPQHF.

The CDR3 reads CASSFGPGLYPGNTIYF. The DNA for the CDR3 is TGTGCCAGCAGCTTTGGCCCGGGCCTGTATCCTGGAAACACCATATATTTT. The chain has TRBV11-2 and TRBJ1-3; D not certain. The CDR3 length is 17 residues. Trimming took off 3 bases at V and 2 bases at J, with 17 bases between the two ends. Germline loops: CDR1 SGHAT, CDR2 FQNNGV. The full variable domain, with the rest looked up from reference TRBV11-2 and TRBJ1-3, is EAGVAQSPRYKIIEKRQSVAFWCNPISGHATLYWYQQILGQGPKLLIQFQNNGVVDDSQLPKDRFSAERLKGVDSTLKIQPAKLEDSAVYLCASSFGPGLYPGNTIYFGEGSWLTVV.

J is TRBJ1-6 and V is TRBV19; possible D gene TRBD1, 5 bases. CDR3 size: 15 residues. Germline V lookup: CDR1 LNHDA, CDR2 SQIVND (reference sequence). V was clipped by 5 bases and J by 8 bases, with 16 bases between them. CDR3 loop: CASSPRGSSDSPLHF. The CDR3 DNA follows: TGTGCCAGTAGTCCCCGGGGGTCATCGGATTCACCCCTCCACTTT.

This clone has more than one count but fewer than ten. The genes are TRBV5-1 and TRBJ1-1; TRBD1 is a possible D gene (6 bases). V lost 3 bases to trimming and J lost 3 bases, with 9 bases between them. This CDR3 comprises 13 residues. The germline V gene encodes CDR1 SGHRS and CDR2 YFSETQ. CDR3 in DNA: TGCGCCAGCAGCTCCGGGGGCTACACTGAAGCTTTCTTT. Its protein is CASSSGGYTEAFF.

The V call is TRBV7-6, the J call TRBJ2-7; no clear D gene. From germline, CDR1 is SGHVS and CDR2 FNYEAQ. Trimming took 2 bases from V and 9 from J, leaving 11 bases between them. The length of the CDR3 is 12 residues. In DNA, the CDR3 is TGTGCCAGCAGCTTAAGCAATCAAAGGCAGTACTTC. It translates to CASSLSNQRQYF.